The 17 T cell receptor beta chains below come from one sample, sequenced in a study of metastatic and nonmetastatic thyroid tumors. None of the patients had undergone any treatment ahead of thyroid surgery. With MiXCR, TCRdb called clones anew from the PCR reads. The sample includes some 27,000 clones, around 3.5% of them seen just once. Material for sequencing was blood. The receptors here all came from a male donor with papillary thyroid cancer or a benign thyroid nodule (not recorded which). Some clones in this sample may be carry-over from other donors' samples.

There are a few counts of this clone. This clone may be a read error of a much larger clone one base away. The rearrangement joins TRBV18 to TRBJ1-6; D might be TRBD1 (6 bases). The CDR3 contains 16 residues. Germline lookup yields CDR1 KGHSH and CDR2 LQKENI. The CDR3 loop reads CASSHTPGHNNSPLRF. The CDR3 bases are TGTGCCAGCTCACATACTCCGGGACATAATAATTCACCCCTCCGCTTT. The variable domain in full, completed from reference TRBV18 and TRBJ1-6, reads NAGVMQNPRHLVRRRGQEARLRCSPMKGHSHVYWYRQLPEEGLKFMVYLQKENIIDESGMPKERFSAEFPKEGPSILRIQQVVRGDSAAYFCASSHTPGHNNSPLRFGNGTRLTVT.

The CDR3 loop reads CASSPWADTQYF. The CDR3 nucleotides read TGTGCCAGCAGCCCCTGGGCAGATACGCAGTATTTT. The genes are TRBV7-9 and TRBJ2-3; D gene uncertain. Between the trimmed V and J ends, which lost 5 bases and 4 bases, there was a span of 7 bases. Germline V lookup: CDR1 SEHNR, CDR2 FQNEAQ (reference sequence). The CDR3 has 12 residues.

This clone has ten or more counts. The chain carries TRBV9 and TRBJ2-3; D remains unclear. The CDR3 runs 12 residues. Trimming pared 8 bases from V and 0 bases from J, leaving 7 bases between. The germline V gene encodes CDR1 SGDLS and CDR2 YYNGEE. Here the CDR3 DNA reads TGTGCCAGTCAGACTAGCACAGATACGCAGTATTTT. Translation gives CASQTSTDTQYF.

The chain combines TRBV28 with TRBJ2-2, with TRBD1 matching over 7 bases. The CDR3 has 13 residues. V shed 8 bases, J shed 2 bases, and the junction held 2 bases outside the gene matches. CDR1 MDHEN and CDR2 SYDVKM come from the germline V gene. The CDR3 protein is CASRDRNTGELFF. In DNA, the CDR3 is TGTGCCAGCCGGGACAGAAACACCGGGGAGCTGTTTTTT.

This clone was recorded a few times. Other DNA sequences in this sample translate to the same CDR3. V and J are TRBV2 and TRBJ2-7; 10 bases agree with TRBD2. The CDR3 extends over 14 amino acids. J lost 5 bases, V lost 6 bases, and 7 bases had no gene match. The germline V gene encodes CDR1 SNHLY and CDR2 FYNNEI. The CDR3 DNA reads TGTGCCAGCAGGACCGGGACTAGCGATCACGAGCAGTACTTC. Its translation: CASRTGTSDHEQYF. The entire variable domain, with the rest obtained from reference TRBV2 and TRBJ2-7, is as follows: EPEVTQTPSHQVTQMGQEVILRCVPISNHLYFYWYRQILGQKVEFLVSFYNNEISEKSEIFDDQFSVERPDGSNFTLKIRSTKLEDSAMYFCASRTGTSDHEQYFGPGTRLTVT.

By share, this clone ranks as medium-sized. This chain uses TRBV12-3 or TRBV12-4 with TRBJ1-1; D is uncertain. The CDR3 runs to 14 residues. V dropped 6 bases and J dropped 3 bases, with 14 bases sitting between them. CDR3 sequence: CASSSVRGYTEAFF. The CDR3 region has the DNA TGTGCCAGCAGCTCCGTTAGAGGGTACACTGAAGCTTTCTTT.

The chain has TRBV28 and TRBJ1-4; 8 nucleotides align to TRBD1. CDR3 length: 14 residues. Germline V gene data show CDR1 as MDHEN and CDR2 as SYDVKM. Unmatched junction bases numbered 5, after V lost 4 bases and J lost 7 bases. The CDR3 is CASSSSDRVEKLFF. The CDR3 DNA reads TGTGCCAGCAGTTCCTCGGACAGGGTTGAAAAACTGTTTTTT.

By sample share, this clone is medium-sized (0.01 to 0.1%). The chain combines TRBV12-3 or TRBV12-4 with TRBJ1-5, with D tentatively TRBD1 (5 bases). The CDR3 contains 13 residues. Trimming shortened V by 3 bases and J by 7 bases, and 10 bases separated the two germline ends. This CDR3 is CASSLGGGQPQHF. In nucleotides, the CDR3 is TGTGCCAGCAGTTTGGGGGGAGGACAGCCCCAGCATTTT.

The chain couples TRBV18 to TRBJ2-3, with 10 bases matching TRBD2. Germline values: CDR1 KGHSH, CDR2 LQKENI. Trimming took 4 bases from V and 2 from J; bases not matched to a gene: 9. CDR3 length equals 17 residues. The chain's CDR3 is CASSHPGLAIYTDTQYF. CDR3 nucleotides: TGTGCCAGCTCACATCCGGGACTAGCGATTTACACAGATACGCAGTATTTT.

The chain employs TRBV6-5 and TRBJ2-3, with TRBD2 identical over 9 bases. Germline V gene lookup returns CDR1 MNHEY and CDR2 SVGAGI. CDR3 length equals 15 residues. J gave up 1 base and V 6 bases, and 5 bases lay outside the gene matches. The CDR3 protein is CASSYRTSGTDTQYF. The CDR3 DNA sequence: TGTGCCAGCAGCTACCGGACTAGCGGCACAGATACGCAGTATTTT.

This clone was recorded many times. V usage is TRBV9 and J usage is TRBJ1-3; TRBD1 matches at 10 bases. Germline lookup yields CDR1 SGDLS and CDR2 YYNGEE. Trimming took 0 bases from V and 7 from J; bases not matched to a gene: 7. The CDR3 sequence is 16 residues long. CDR3: CASSVAPGTGENTIYF. The CDR3 DNA sequence: TGTGCCAGCAGCGTAGCGCCCGGGACAGGGGAGAACACCATATATTTT. The variable domain in full, completed from reference TRBV9 and TRBJ1-3, reads DSGVTQTPKHLITATGQRVTLRCSPRSGDLSVYWYQQSLDQGLQFLIQYYNGEERAKGNILERFSAQQFPDLHSELNLSSLELGDSALYFCASSVAPGTGENTIYFGEGSWLTVV.

The table lists this clone with a few counts. V is TRBV14 and J is TRBJ1-2; D unresolved. V was shortened by 3 bases and J by 9 bases, with 14 bases between the two germline ends. The length of the CDR3 is 13 residues. From germline, CDR1 is SGHDN and CDR2 FVKESK. CDR3 coding DNA: TGTGCCAGCAGCCAGGGGAGGCAGACCTGCTACACCTTC. The encoded protein is CASSQGRQTCYTF.

Many counts were recorded for this clone. Given a much more abundant clone one base away, this may be a read error. This rearrangement joins TRBV20-1 to TRBJ2-7; tentative D call: TRBD1 (5 bases). CDR3 length equals 12 residues. The V and J ends lost 5 bases and 3 bases respectively, with 11 bases between them. Germline CDR1 and CDR2: DFQATT and SNEGSKA (reference sequence). CDR3 DNA sequence: TGCAGTGCTGCGACAGATATCTACGAGCAGTACTTC. Translating gives CSAATDIYEQYF.

The rearrangement links TRBV20-1 to TRBJ2-1; D is possibly TRBD2 (6 bases). This CDR3 is 14 amino acids long. From germline, CDR1 is DFQATT and CDR2 SNEGSKA (reference sequence). The ends were cut back, 0 bases at V and 9 bases at J, with 15 bases in the middle. The CDR3 loop reads CSARDSGGIGEQFF. The CDR3 bases are TGCAGTGCTAGAGACTCCGGCGGGATCGGTGAGCAGTTCTTC.

Ten or more counts support this clone. The chain joins TRBV4-3 to TRBJ2-7, with D maybe TRBD1 (5 bases). V gave up 0 bases and J gave up 6 bases, with 6 bases separating them. The V gene's germline CDR1 is LGHNA and CDR2 YSLEER. The CDR3 is made up of 12 amino acids. CDR3 nucleotide sequence: TGCGCCAGCAGCCAAGATAGGGGCGAGCAGTACTTC. Protein: CASSQDRGEQYF.

This clone was seen many times. This could be a read error, since a much larger clone is one nucleotide away. The chain joins TRBV7-2 to TRBJ1-1; unclear D gene. The CDR3 extends over 15 amino acids. Trimming shortened V by 3 bases and J by 3 bases, and 14 bases separated the two germline ends. Germline loops: CDR1 SGHTA, CDR2 FQGNSA. The CDR3 bases are TGTGCCAGCAGCTTCGGTGGACTCCAGGACACTGAAGCTTTCTTT. This gives the protein CASSFGGLQDTEAFF.

The sample holds many counts of this clone. The J gene is TRBJ2-7, the V gene TRBV5-6, with 8 nucleotides matching TRBD1. This CDR3 contains 16 residues. The germline CDR1 and CDR2 sequences are SGHDT and YYEEEE. V dropped 6 bases and J dropped 1; count of bases not matched to a gene: 12. The CDR3 DNA is TGTGCCAGCACCCCTTCCGGCCAGGGGGCGTCCTACGAGCAGTACTTC. This encodes CASTPSGQGASYEQYF.